These T cell receptor beta chains were read from a single sample in a study of T-cell memory formation after mild COVID-19. Each CDR3 protein gets one entry after TCRdb re-called the 5' RACE reads with MiXCR. The data contain approximately 270,000 distinct CDR3 sequences, 15% to 20% of them singletons. The sample taken for sequencing was PBMCs or a T cell subset sorted from them (not recorded which). The receptors come from a man aged 18 to 30 who had mild COVID-19 (a few samples of this study predate the infection). Cell type and time point are not known. Both conserved end residues are part of each CDR3. Fields, in order: clone size, J gene, D gene, V gene, CDR3 protein, CDR3 DNA. A D gene is named only where the DNA matches it firmly. Clone size is stated in some rows and not others, as once, few, many or a class when expanded.

clone size: many
J gene: TRBJ1-4
D gene: NA
V gene: TRBV10-3
CDR3 protein: CAISESTRHPWIEKLFF
CDR3 DNA: TGTGCCATCAGTGAGTCGACGCGGCACCCGTGGATTGAAAAACTGTTTTTT

clone size: few
J gene: TRBJ1-1
D gene: NA
V gene: TRBV27
CDR3 protein: CASSFGTGTEAFF
CDR3 DNA: TGTGCCAGCAGTTTCGGTACTGGGACTGAAGCTTTCTTT

clone size: NA
J gene: TRBJ2-5
D gene: TRBD2
V gene: TRBV19
CDR3 protein: CASSIVWLAGGQETQYF
CDR3 DNA: TGTGCCAGTAGTATAGTCTGGCTAGCGGGGGGGCAAGAGACCCAGTACTTC

clone size: few
J gene: TRBJ2-3
D gene: TRBD2
V gene: TRBV7-8
CDR3 protein: CASTPVGRGRTDTQYF
CDR3 DNA: TGTGCCAGCACCCCCGTGGGGCGGGGGAGGACAGATACGCAGTATTTT

clone size: NA
J gene: TRBJ1-1
D gene: NA
V gene: TRBV9
CDR3 protein: CASSVSPTVNTEAFF
CDR3 DNA: TGTGCCAGCAGCGTTTCCCCGACGGTAAACACTGAAGCTTTCTTT

clone size: few
J gene: TRBJ2-3
D gene: TRBD2
V gene: TRBV7-2
CDR3 protein: CASSPGRGGQDTQYF
CDR3 DNA: TGTGCCAGCAGCCCTGGGCGGGGGGGGCAAGATACGCAGTATTTT

clone size: few
J gene: TRBJ1-4
D gene: NA
V gene: TRBV12-3/TRBV12-4
CDR3 protein: CASSQVLANEKLFF
CDR3 DNA: TGTGCCAGCAGCCAAGTTCTCGCTAATGAAAAACTGTTTTTT

clone size: NA
J gene: TRBJ2-3
D gene: TRBD2
V gene: TRBV2
CDR3 protein: CASSERMSGGTQYF
CDR3 DNA: TGTGCCAGCAGTGAACGGATGTCGGGGGGTACGCAGTATTTT

clone size: few
J gene: TRBJ2-2
D gene: TRBD1
V gene: TRBV7-3
CDR3 protein: CASSPGQYTGELFF
CDR3 DNA: TGTGCCAGCAGCCCGGGACAGTACACCGGGGAGCTGTTTTTT

clone size: few
J gene: TRBJ2-7
D gene: TRBD1
V gene: TRBV7-9
CDR3 protein: CASSHAGGTRYYEQYF
CDR3 DNA: TGTGCCAGCAGCCATGCAGGGGGCACTCGATACTACGAGCAGTACTTC

clone size: few
J gene: TRBJ1-2
D gene: NA
V gene: TRBV3-1
CDR3 protein: CASSPDRGHWGYTF
CDR3 DNA: TGTGCCAGCAGCCCAGACCGGGGGCACTGGGGCTACACCTTC

clone size: few
J gene: TRBJ1-1
D gene: NA
V gene: TRBV6-5
CDR3 protein: CASSLTLQGNTEAFF
CDR3 DNA: TGTGCCAGCAGTCTCACTCTACAGGGGAACACTGAAGCTTTCTTT

clone size: NA
J gene: TRBJ2-3
D gene: TRBD1
V gene: TRBV5-1
CDR3 protein: CASSMSRGRDTQYF
CDR3 DNA: TGCGCCAGCAGCATGTCCAGGGGGCGGGATACGCAGTATTTT

clone size: few
J gene: TRBJ2-7
D gene: NA
V gene: TRBV6-5
CDR3 protein: CASRRTLVGSYEQYF
CDR3 DNA: TGTGCCAGCAGACGGACGCTGGTCGGCTCCTACGAGCAGTACTTC

clone size: NA
J gene: TRBJ2-1
D gene: TRBD1
V gene: TRBV25-1
CDR3 protein: CASSEGDRGYNEQFF
CDR3 DNA: TGTGCCAGCAGTGAGGGGGACAGGGGATACAATGAGCAGTTCTTC

clone size: few
J gene: TRBJ2-7
D gene: TRBD1
V gene: TRBV7-9
CDR3 protein: CASSNPGTAYEQYF
CDR3 DNA: TGTGCCAGCAGCAACCCCGGGACAGCCTACGAGCAGTACTTC

clone size: many
J gene: TRBJ2-5
D gene: TRBD2
V gene: TRBV5-1
CDR3 protein: CASSFGTSGGIETQYF
CDR3 DNA: TGCGCCAGCAGCTTCGGGACTAGCGGGGGGATTGAGACCCAGTACTTC